This T cell receptor (beta chain) was sequenced during a study of T cell clones after liver transplantation. Assay used: immunoSEQ multiplex PCR; TCRdb lists only in-frame clones, some missing. The sample records around 100,000 clones, 82% being singletons. This clone was counted a single time. CDR1 LNHDA and CDR2 SQIVND come from the germline V gene (reference sequence). CDR3 length: 11 residues. Between the trimmed V and J ends, which lost 4 bases and 11 bases, there was a span of 11 bases. The chain employs TRBV19 and TRBJ1-1; D not certain. This specimen was CD4+ T cells from blood, taken before liver transplant. This TCR derives from a human donor who received a liver transplant. The CDR3 region is CASSTSITAFF. DNA for the CDR3: TGTGCCAGTAGTACCTCCATAACGGCTTTCTTT.